One and the same sample provided the 27 T cell receptor beta chains below, sequenced in a study of blood T cell repertoires in COVID-19. Here immunoSEQ multiplex PCR was the method, and the copy in TCRdb shows in-frame clones only, minus some. The sample includes roughly 68,000 clones, under 85% of them seen just once. Input material: peripheral blood. The receptor set was obtained from a woman aged 45-59 years with acute or convalescent COVID-19.

This clone was detected only a few times. This rearrangement joins TRBV25-1 to TRBJ2-1, with TRBD2 identical over 9 bases. The trim removed 0 bases at V and 4 bases at J, leaving 4 bases unmatched. CDR1 MGHDK and CDR2 SYGVNS come from the germline V gene. This CDR3 is built from 16 residues. The CDR3 spells CASSEYGAGGYNEQFF. The DNA for the CDR3 is TGTGCCAGCAGTGAATACGGAGCGGGAGGATACAATGAGCAGTTCTTC.

The chain employs TRBV3-1 (or the pseudogene TRBV3-2) and TRBJ1-2, with D possibly being TRBD1 (6 bases). V was cut by 1 base and J by 3 bases, with 9 bases left in between. The CDR3 is made up of 14 amino acids. From germline, CDR1 is LGHDT and CDR2 YNNKEL (reference sequence). In DNA form, the CDR3 reads TGTGCCAGCAGCCAAGGAACAGGGTACTATGGCTACACCTTC. Translated, it gives CASSQGTGYYGYTF.

The chain has TRBV21-1 and TRBJ1-5. TRBV21-1 is labeled a pseudogene. The CDR3 is made up of 18 amino acids. CDR3 residues: CASSIPGGPPGKGQPQHF. The CDR3 DNA is TGTGCCAGCAGCATTCCGGGGGGCCCCCCAGGGAAGGGTCAGCCCCAGCATTTT.

V usage is TRBV7-9 and J usage is TRBJ2-1; D possibly corresponds to TRBD2 (6 bases). From germline, CDR1 is SEHNR and CDR2 FQNEAQ (reference sequence). The CDR3 sequence is 16 residues long. The V and J ends lost 0 bases and 4 bases respectively, with 13 bases between them. CDR3 DNA: TGTGCCAGCAGCTTAGCGGTCGCGGGGAGTTACAATGAGCAGTTCTTC. It encodes CASSLAVAGSYNEQFF.

The rearrangement links TRBV5-1 to TRBJ2-5; no definite D call. Per germline, CDR1 SGHRS and CDR2 YFSETQ. The CDR3 is 13 amino acids. The V end lost 4 bases, the J end lost 2 bases, and 9 bases lay between the germline ends. The CDR3 region has the DNA TGCGCCAGCAGCCAAGACATACAAGAGACCCAGTACTTC. Its protein is CASSQDIQETQYF.

The chain carries TRBV7-3 and TRBJ1-2; D is uncertain. The germline CDR1 and CDR2 sequences are SGHTA and FQGTGA. V was clipped by 1 base and J by 6 bases, with 6 bases between them. This CDR3 contains 12 residues. The CDR3 region has the DNA TGTGCCAGCAGCTTAAATCAAAATGGCTACACCTTC. It yields the protein CASSLNQNGYTF. Supplemented by reference TRBV7-3 and TRBJ1-2, the full variable domain reads GAGVSQTPSNKVTEKGKYVELRCDPISGHTALYWYRQSLGQGPEFLIYFQGTGAADDSGLPNDRFFAVRPEGSVSTLKIQRTERGDSAVYLCASSLNQNGYTFGSGTRLTVV.

J is TRBJ1-4 and V is TRBV30; no clear D. The CDR3 contains 14 residues. V gave up 0 bases and J gave up 6 bases, with 11 bases separating them. Germline CDR1 is GTSNPN and CDR2 is SVGIG (reference sequence). This CDR3 is CAWSVHGDDEKLFF. CDR3 in DNA: TGTGCCTGGAGTGTACACGGGGATGATGAAAAACTGTTTTTT.

The chain couples TRBV4-2 to TRBJ2-7, with 10 nucleotides matching TRBD2. The junction had 9 bases not matched to a gene; V was cut back by 0 bases and J by 7 bases. The CDR3 length is 16 residues. CDR1 LGHNA and CDR2 YNFKEQ come from the germline V gene. CDR3 in DNA: TGTGCCAGCAGCCAAGAAGGGACTAGCGTTGTTAGGGAGCAGTACTTC. Its translation: CASSQEGTSVVREQYF.

The chain recombines TRBV7-9 with TRBJ2-1, with D perhaps TRBD1 (6 bases). Germline V gene lookup returns CDR1 SEHNR and CDR2 FQNEAQ (reference sequence). Between the trimmed V and J ends, which lost 1 base and 9 bases, there was a span of 10 bases. This CDR3 has 13 amino acids. The chain's CDR3 is CASSLEGESEQFF. The CDR3 bases are TGTGCCAGCAGCTTAGAGGGGGAGAGTGAGCAGTTCTTC.

The chain has TRBV4-2 and TRBJ1-1; D is unresolved. With 1 base removed from V and 1 base from J, the gap between germline ends came to 13 bases. CDR3 length: 16 residues. The V gene's germline CDR1 is LGHNA and CDR2 YNFKEQ. CDR3 amino acids: CASSQGVRGENTEAFF. CDR3 DNA sequence: TGTGCCAGCAGCCAAGGAGTTCGGGGAGAGAACACTGAAGCTTTCTTT.

This chain connects TRBV6-5 to TRBJ2-2; D is uncertain. Trimming removed 8 bases from V and 3 bases from J, with 10 bases in between. The CDR3 spans 13 residues. CDR1 MNHEY and CDR2 SVGAGI come from the germline V gene. The chain's CDR3 is CASGLRDTGELFF. Written as DNA, the CDR3 is TGTGCCAGCGGTTTACGGGACACCGGGGAGCTGTTTTTT.

This chain connects TRBV10-3 to TRBJ2-2; 8 nucleotides line up with TRBD2. V gave up 0 bases and J gave up 1 base; unmatched junction bases: 1. CDR3 length equals 16 residues. Per germline, CDR1 ENHRY and CDR2 SYGVKD. Here the CDR3 DNA reads TGTGCCATCAGTGAGTCGAGCGGGGGGAACACCGGGGAGCTGTTTTTT. Translation: CAISESSGGNTGELFF.

This sequence joins TRBV2 and TRBJ2-2; perhaps TRBD1 as D (6 bases). The germline V gene encodes CDR1 SNHLY and CDR2 FYNNEI. The CDR3 spans 14 residues. V gave up 7 bases and J gave up 4 bases, with 13 bases separating them. This CDR3 is CASKVSGATGELFF. DNA for the CDR3: TGTGCCAGCAAAGTTTCAGGGGCCACCGGGGAGCTGTTTTTT. The full variable domain, in which reference TRBV2 and TRBJ2-2 provide the parts outside the CDR3, is EPEVTQTPSHQVTQMGQEVILRCVPISNHLYFYWYRQILGQKVEFLVSFYNNEISEKSEIFDDQFSVERPDGSNFTLKIRSTKLEDSAMYFCASKVSGATGELFFGEGSRLTVL.

The rearrangement joins TRBV19 to TRBJ2-2, with TRBD1 as a possible D gene (7 bases). This CDR3 is built from 15 residues. The germline V gene encodes CDR1 LNHDA and CDR2 SQIVND (reference sequence). V lost 6 bases and J 5 bases, leaving 16 bases between the germline ends. The CDR3 loop is CASSQLSGGTGELFF. The CDR3 nucleotides are TGTGCCAGTAGCCAACTCTCAGGGGGGACCGGGGAGCTGTTTTTT.

The chain carries TRBV19 and TRBJ2-3; TRBD1 aligns across 9 bases. Germline CDR1 is LNHDA and CDR2 is SQIVND (reference sequence). This CDR3 contains 14 residues. The junction had 5 bases not matched to a gene; V was cut back by 5 bases and J by 5 bases. The CDR3: CASSSRQGGDTQYF. CDR3 bases: TGTGCCAGTAGTTCGAGACAGGGGGGAGATACGCAGTATTTT. Filled out from reference TRBV19 and TRBJ2-3, the complete variable domain reads DGGITQSPKYLFRKEGQNVTLSCEQNLNHDAMYWYRQDPGQGLRLIYYSQIVNDFQKGDIAEGYSVSREKKESFPLTVTSAQKNPTAFYLCASSSRQGGDTQYFGPGTRLTVL.

V gene TRBV7-2 combines with J gene TRBJ2-7; D is perhaps TRBD1 (6 bases). The germline CDR1 and CDR2 sequences are SGHTA and FQGNSA. Trimming removed 6 bases from V and 4 bases from J, with 16 bases in between. The CDR3 loop spans 14 amino acids. The CDR3 spells CASRSKQGSYEQYF. As DNA, the CDR3 is TGTGCCAGCAGAAGTAAACAGGGTTCGTACGAGCAGTACTTC.

V usage is TRBV19 and J usage is TRBJ2-5; the match to TRBD2 covers 8 bases. This CDR3 region has 16 residues. CDR1 and CDR2 from the germline V gene are LNHDA and SQIVND (reference sequence). With 4 bases clipped from V and 4 bases from J, the junction kept 11 bases outside the gene matches. The CDR3 region has the DNA TGTGCCAGTAGTAATCCAGCTAGCGGGCACCGAGAGACCCAGTACTTC. It is translated as CASSNPASGHRETQYF.

The CDR3 DNA reads as TGTGCCAGCAGCTTAGTTGAGGGACTCATTAATCAGCCCCAGCATTTT. This codes for CASSLVEGLINQPQHF. The genes are TRBV7-2 and TRBJ1-5; tentative D call: TRBD1 (5 bases). Trimming cost V 1 base and J 4 bases, with 14 bases left between them. Germline loops: CDR1 SGHTA, CDR2 FQGNSA. This CDR3 is 16 amino acids long.

This clone came up many times. The chain has TRBV7-9 and TRBJ1-5, with D tentatively TRBD1 (6 bases). V lost 4 bases and J lost 5, with 15 bases in between. From germline, CDR1 is SEHNR and CDR2 FQNEAQ (reference sequence). This CDR3 has 15 residues. The CDR3 DNA is TGTGCCAGCAGCTCCAATCAGCCAGGGGATCAGCCCCAGCATTTT. This translates into CASSSNQPGDQPQHF.

This clone was detected only a few times. The chain recombines TRBV28 with TRBJ1-2; a possible D gene is TRBD1 (5 bases). V shed 1 base and J shed 4 bases, with 10 bases lying between them. Germline loops: CDR1 MDHEN, CDR2 SYDVKM. The CDR3 is 14 residues long. The CDR3 is CASSLSGKFYGYTF. CDR3 DNA sequence: TGTGCCAGCAGTTTATCAGGGAAATTCTATGGCTACACCTTC.

In this sample, this clone turned up a few times. In nucleotides, the CDR3 is TGTGCCAGCAGCGTCGAGAGGGATAGTGAAAAACTGTTTTTT. This encodes CASSVERDSEKLFF. The genes are TRBV9 and TRBJ1-4; D call uncertain. Trimming removed 2 bases at V and 7 bases at J, with 12 bases between. This CDR3 comprises 14 residues. Germline CDR1 and CDR2: SGDLS and YYNGEE.

J is TRBJ1-1 and V is TRBV6-1; D call uncertain. The CDR3 is made up of 11 amino acids. Germline V lookup: CDR1 MNHNS, CDR2 SASEGT. V was clipped by 7 bases and J by 7 bases, with 10 bases between them. CDR3 loop: CASNGDLEAFF. The CDR3 bases are TGTGCCAGCAACGGGGATCTTGAAGCTTTCTTT.

V gene TRBV9 combines with J gene TRBJ2-2, with D hard to call. The CDR3 extends over 16 amino acids. Germline loops: CDR1 SGDLS, CDR2 YYNGEE. V lost 2 bases and J 0 bases, leaving 11 bases between the germline ends. In nucleotides, the CDR3 is TGTGCCAGCAGCGTCCGCGGCGATGCGAACACCGGGGAGCTGTTTTTT. It yields the protein CASSVRGDANTGELFF. The whole variable domain, remainder taken from reference TRBV9 and TRBJ2-2, is DSGVTQTPKHLITATGQRVTLRCSPRSGDLSVYWYQQSLDQGLQFLIQYYNGEERAKGNILERFSAQQFPDLHSELNLSSLELGDSALYFCASSVRGDANTGELFFGEGSRLTVL.

This chain connects TRBV7-9 to TRBJ2-1; TRBD2 aligns across 9 bases. The CDR3 loop spans 17 amino acids. Germline V gene sequence: CDR1 SEHNR, CDR2 FQNEAQ (reference sequence). V trimming: 6 bases; J trimming: 2 bases; junction bases outside the gene matches: 11. The CDR3: CASSLAGGRVAYNEQFF. Written as DNA, the CDR3 is TGTGCCAGCAGTCTAGCGGGCGGGAGGGTTGCCTACAATGAGCAGTTCTTC.

V and J are TRBV7-2 and TRBJ1-5; 8 bases match TRBD1. After removal of 5 bases from V and 6 bases from J, the junction contained 6 bases not matched to a gene. CDR3 length equals 14 residues. The germline V gene has CDR1 SGHTA and CDR2 FQGNSA. The CDR3 bases are TGTGCCAGCAGCGCTAGCAGGGGGCCTCAGCCCCAGCATTTT. Protein sequence: CASSASRGPQPQHF.

This clone was seen once. The CDR3 DNA reads TGCGCCAGTGGGGGACAGGACCAAGAGACCCAGTACTTC. The encoded protein is CASGGQDQETQYF. V is TRBV5-1 and J is TRBJ2-5; TRBD1 matches at 8 bases. The germline CDR1 and CDR2 sequences are SGHRS and YFSETQ. The J segment lost 0 bases and the V segment lost 8 bases, leaving 3 bases of the junction unmatched. This CDR3 comprises 13 residues.

The V call is TRBV7-2, the J call TRBJ2-4; 11 nucleotides match TRBD2. Germline assignment: CDR1 SGHTA and CDR2 FQGNSA. With 0 bases clipped from V and 11 bases from J, the junction kept 6 bases outside the gene matches. The length of the CDR3 is 15 residues. The CDR3 protein is CASSLADLAGGLQYF. The CDR3, as DNA: TGTGCCAGCAGCTTAGCCGACCTAGCGGGAGGCCTTCAGTACTTC.